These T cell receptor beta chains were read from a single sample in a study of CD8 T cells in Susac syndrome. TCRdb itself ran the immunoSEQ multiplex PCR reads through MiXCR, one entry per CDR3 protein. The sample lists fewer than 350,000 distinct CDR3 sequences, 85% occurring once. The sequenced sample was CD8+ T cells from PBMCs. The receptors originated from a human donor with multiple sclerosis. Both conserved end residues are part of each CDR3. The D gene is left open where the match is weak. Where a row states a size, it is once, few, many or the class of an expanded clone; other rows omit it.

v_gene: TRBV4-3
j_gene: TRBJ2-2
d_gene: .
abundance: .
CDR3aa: CASSQDSSRPANTGELFF
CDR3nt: TGCGCCAGCAGCCAAGACAGTAGTAGGCCTGCGAACACCGGGGAGCTGTTTTTT

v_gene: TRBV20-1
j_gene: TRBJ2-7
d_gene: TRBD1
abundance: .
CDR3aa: CSAMPHDRALIYEQYF
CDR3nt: TGCAGTGCTATGCCCCACGACAGGGCCCTAATCTACGAGCAGTACTTC

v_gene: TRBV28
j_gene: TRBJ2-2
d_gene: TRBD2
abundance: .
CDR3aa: CASSYLGTSDNTGELFF
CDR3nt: TGTGCCAGCAGTTATCTAGGGACTAGCGATAACACCGGGGAGCTGTTTTTT

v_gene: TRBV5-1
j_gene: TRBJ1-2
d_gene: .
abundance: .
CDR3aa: CASSFANDAGVGYTF
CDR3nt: TGCGCCAGCAGTTTTGCCAACGATGCCGGGGTTGGCTACACCTTC

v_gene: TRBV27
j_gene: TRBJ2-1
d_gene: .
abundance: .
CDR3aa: CASSSGTPNEQFF
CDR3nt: TGTGCCAGCAGTTCCGGGACTCCTAATGAGCAGTTCTTC

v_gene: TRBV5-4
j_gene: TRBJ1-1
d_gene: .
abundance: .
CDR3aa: CASSFGHLNTEAFF
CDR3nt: TGTGCCAGCAGCTTTGGACACTTGAACACTGAAGCTTTCTTT

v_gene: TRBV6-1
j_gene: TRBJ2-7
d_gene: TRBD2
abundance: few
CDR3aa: CASRPLTSGRAHEQYF
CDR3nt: TGTGCCAGCAGACCGCTGACTAGCGGGAGGGCGCACGAGCAGTACTTC

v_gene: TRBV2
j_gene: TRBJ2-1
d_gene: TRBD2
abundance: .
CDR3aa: CASSELRGGTSGTNEQFF
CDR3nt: TGTGCCAGCAGTGAGTTGAGAGGTGGGACTAGCGGGACCAATGAGCAGTTCTTC

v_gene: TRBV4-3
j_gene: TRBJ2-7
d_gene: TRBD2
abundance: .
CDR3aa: CASSQDTGGPYEQYF
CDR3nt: TGCGCCAGCAGCCAAGATACGGGGGGGCCCTACGAGCAGTACTTC

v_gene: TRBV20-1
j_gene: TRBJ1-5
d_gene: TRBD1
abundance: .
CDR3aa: CSATDRGYSNQPQHF
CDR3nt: TGCAGTGCTACCGACAGGGGCTATAGCAATCAGCCCCAGCATTTT

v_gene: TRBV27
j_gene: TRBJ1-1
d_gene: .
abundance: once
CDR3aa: CATLPLGRDTEAFF
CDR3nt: TGTGCCACCTTACCCCTTGGTCGTGACACTGAAGCTTTCTTT

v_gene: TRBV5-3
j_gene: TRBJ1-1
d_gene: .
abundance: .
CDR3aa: CARSGSWTEAFF
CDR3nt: TGTGCCAGAAGCGGTTCATGGACTGAAGCTTTCTTT

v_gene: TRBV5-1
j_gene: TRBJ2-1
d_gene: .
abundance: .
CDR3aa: CASSLVFPERAALWVYNEQFF
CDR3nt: TGCGCCAGCAGCTTGGTCTTCCCGGAGCGGGCGGCCCTCTGGGTCTACAATGAGCAGTTCTTC

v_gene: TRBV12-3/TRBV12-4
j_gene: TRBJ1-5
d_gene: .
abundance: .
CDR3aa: CASSPLGNQPQHF
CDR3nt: TGTGCCAGCAGTCCTCTTGGGAATCAGCCCCAGCATTTT

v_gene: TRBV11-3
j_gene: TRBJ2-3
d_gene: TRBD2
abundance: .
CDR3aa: CASSLRVAGGPDTQYF
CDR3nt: TGTGCCAGCAGCTTAAGAGTAGCGGGAGGCCCAGATACGCAGTATTTT

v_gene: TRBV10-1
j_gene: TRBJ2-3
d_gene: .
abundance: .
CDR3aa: CATSNDPARPVTDTQYF
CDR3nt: TGCGCCACCAGTAACGACCCGGCGCGGCCGGTCACAGATACGCAGTATTTT

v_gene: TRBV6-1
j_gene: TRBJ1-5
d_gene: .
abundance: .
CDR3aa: CASRTALYQPQHF
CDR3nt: TGTGCCAGCAGGACTGCCTTGTATCAGCCCCAGCATTTT